This TCR beta chain was obtained from a study of response to subunit inactivated influenza vaccine. With respect to this clonotype: Its antigen remains unknown. Compared with germline, one end of the junction differs, possibly owing to a read error.

Regarding the study as a whole: Only a handful of new T cells, the authors suggested, are recruited with each seasonal influenza vaccination.

Each CDR3 protein gets one entry after TCRdb re-called the RT-PCR reads with MiXCR. Found here are about half a million distinct CDR3 sequences, approximately 24% of them singletons; the top ten hold around 1.8%. This CDR3 has 15 amino acids. Germline loops: CDR1 MNHNS, CDR2 SASEGT. The clonotype originates from a man aged 50 to 60 who received an inactivated influenza vaccine. This rearrangement joins TRBV6-1 to TRBJ2-1; D remains ambiguous. The sample consisted of CD4+ T cells sorted from PBMCs, taken around 5 days after vaccination. CDR3: CASSPYPSSYNKQFF. In DNA, the CDR3 is TGTGCCAGCAGTCCCTACCCGAGCTCCTACAATAAGCAGTTCTTC.